This T cell receptor (beta chain) was obtained from a study of Tregs in tolerant kidney transplant recipients (dated by TCRdb to the late 2010s). About the full investigation: TCRbeta sequencing was used in the study to identify donor-specific regulatory T cells before combined kidney and bone marrow transplantation, and the identified cells were then tracked after transplant. TCRbeta repertoire sequencing was used in a few healthy controls to compare several ways of expanding Tregs specific for an allogeneic donor. Overall study outcomes, separate from this receptor: The study was limited by small patient numbers, and the findings need validation in larger populations and under other immunosuppression protocols. Although technical replication error seemed to be minimal, the question of biological reproducibility was not addressed directly. Expanding Tregs with activated donor B cells appeared to identify the most biologically relevant and donor-specific TCRbeta repertoire.

For TCRbeta CDR3 sequencing, genomic DNA from the sorted cells was extracted using the QIAGEN DNeasy Blood and Tissue Kit. High-throughput TCRbeta CDR3 sequencing, including PCR amplification with bias correction and internal controls, was performed commercially through immunoSEQ. Per the original workflow: A unique productive TCRbeta sequence was defined by the CDR3 nucleotide sequence when primers matched, and otherwise by the CDR3 amino acid sequence together with the Vbeta and Jbeta genes. To correct sorting error, sequences shared between sorted populations at a frequency ratio of 2:1 or less were removed; the rest were assigned to the higher population. A sequence was defined as donor-reactive if the sequence was expanded at least 5-fold in CFSE-low cells compared with unstimulated cells and had a frequency of at least 0.01% in CFSE-low cells. Repertoire divergence was quantified by Jensen-Shannon divergence calculated from the top 100 TCRbeta sequences ranked by frequency. For any sample with multiple sequencing runs, sorting error was corrected in each run separately before the runs were pooled. Entries here come from immuneACCESS through TCRdb and include only in-frame sequences with V and J called. Some clones fail to appear in such tables; in the studies checked, an unresolved V gene covers under half of the shortfall, and the cause of the remainder is unknown. The V and J calls and clone size were taken over from that table, and D and trimming were inferred from the DNA. Counted in this sample were hundreds of thousands of clones; about 86% of them appeared once. The ten largest clones represent about 0.64% of the sample.

In the case of this clone: Its recognized antigen is unknown. Per-base qualities were not stored, and no clone one base away is much larger.

Thawed PBMCs were FACS-sorted into unstimulated Tregs (CD4+CD25+CD127-), CD4+ non-Tregs (CD4+CD25-), CD4 cells and CD8 cells. Healthy control blood came either as purchased buffy coats or from healthy volunteers. Healthy control blood was processed to PBMCs with a Ficoll density gradient and then cryopreserved, whereas patient PBMCs were collected both before and after transplant. Material: CD4+ T cells from blood. The sequence derives from a human donor in good health.

The sequenced DNA: TGCGCCAGCAGCTCGGCCGGGGGACGCTCCTACGAGCAGTACTTC. Its protein product is CASSSAGGRSYEQYF. The V and J segments used are TRBV4-1 and TRBJ2-7, and possibly TRBD2, on 6 matching bases. Its CDR3 holds 15 amino acids, cysteine through phenylalanine. Just CDR3 DNA is preserved here, 45 bases in frame from base 1. V loses 5 bases, J loses 0 bases, and the germline ends lie 14 bases apart. As encoded in the germline V gene, CDR1 is MGHRA while CDR2 is YSYEKL.